A selection of T cell receptor beta chains follows, all from one sample in a study of blood T cell repertoires in COVID-19. Method: immunoSEQ multiplex PCR; TCRdb's copy keeps in-frame clones and lacks some. Of approximately 230,000 clones in the sample, 65% to 90% were seen once. The sample taken for sequencing was PBMCs or T cells enriched from blood (not recorded which). These receptors all come from a middle-aged man who had recovered from COVID-19. The CDR3 runs from the conserved cysteine through the conserved F or W. Fields, in order: V gene, J gene, D gene, clone size, CDR3 protein, CDR3 DNA. The D gene is left open where the match is weak. Some rows have no size entry. The others give once, few or many, or a class for an expanded clone.

V gene: TRBV4-1; J gene: TRBJ2-2; D gene: -; clone size: -; CDR3 protein: CASSQGSSGELFF; CDR3 DNA: TGCGCCAGCAGCCAAGGTTCGTCCGGGGAGCTGTTTTTT
V gene: TRBV28; J gene: TRBJ1-3; D gene: -; clone size: -; CDR3 protein: CASSLRVISGNTIYF; CDR3 DNA: TGTGCCAGCAGTTTGAGAGTTATCTCTGGAAACACCATATATTTT
V gene: TRBV6-5; J gene: TRBJ1-2; D gene: -; clone size: -; CDR3 protein: CATRPQGPGGYTF; CDR3 DNA: TGTGCCACACGCCCGCAGGGTCCGGGCGGCTACACCTTC
V gene: TRBV4-1; J gene: TRBJ1-1; D gene: -; clone size: -; CDR3 protein: CASSQGRFMNTEAFF; CDR3 DNA: TGCGCCAGCAGCCAAGGGCGGTTCATGAACACTGAAGCTTTCTTT
V gene: TRBV25-1; J gene: TRBJ1-5; D gene: -; clone size: -; CDR3 protein: CASRQGFNQPQHF; CDR3 DNA: TGTGCCAGCAGGCAGGGTTTCAATCAGCCCCAGCATTTT
V gene: TRBV7-9; J gene: TRBJ1-3; D gene: -; clone size: -; CDR3 protein: CASLFASGNTIYF; CDR3 DNA: TGTGCCAGCCTATTCGCTTCTGGAAACACCATATATTTT
V gene: TRBV19; J gene: TRBJ1-1; D gene: TRBD1; clone size: -; CDR3 protein: CASIRTGLNTEAFF; CDR3 DNA: TGTGCCAGTATCAGGACAGGGTTGAACACTGAAGCTTTCTTT
V gene: TRBV9; J gene: TRBJ1-1; D gene: -; clone size: -; CDR3 protein: CASSVAVGALGTEAFF; CDR3 DNA: TGTGCCAGCAGCGTAGCTGTGGGGGCGCTGGGTACTGAAGCTTTCTTT
V gene: TRBV9; J gene: TRBJ1-6; D gene: -; clone size: -; CDR3 protein: CASSVDGRAYNSPLHF; CDR3 DNA: TGTGCCAGCAGCGTAGACGGCAGGGCTTATAATTCACCCCTCCACTTT
V gene: TRBV6-4; J gene: TRBJ2-2; D gene: TRBD1; clone size: -; CDR3 protein: CASSETGDTGELFF; CDR3 DNA: TGTGCCAGCAGTGAAACAGGGGACACCGGGGAGCTGTTTTTT
V gene: TRBV11-2; J gene: TRBJ1-1; D gene: TRBD1; clone size: -; CDR3 protein: CASSSTGVYTEAFF; CDR3 DNA: TGTGCCAGCAGCTCTACAGGGGTATACACTGAAGCTTTCTTT
V gene: TRBV6-5; J gene: TRBJ2-1; D gene: TRBD2; clone size: -; CDR3 protein: CASRIAGTNEQFF; CDR3 DNA: TGTGCCAGCAGGATAGCGGGAACGAATGAGCAGTTCTTC
V gene: TRBV27; J gene: TRBJ2-7; D gene: -; clone size: -; CDR3 protein: CASTSRGGAGEQYF; CDR3 DNA: TGTGCCAGCACCTCCCGAGGGGGGGCAGGGGAGCAGTACTTC
V gene: TRBV5-5; J gene: TRBJ2-7; D gene: TRBD1; clone size: -; CDR3 protein: CASSLFIGTDRSYEQYF; CDR3 DNA: TGTGCCAGCAGCTTGTTCATCGGGACAGATAGGTCCTACGAGCAGTACTTC
V gene: TRBV7-8; J gene: TRBJ2-1; D gene: -; clone size: -; CDR3 protein: CASSFGMNNEQFF; CDR3 DNA: TGTGCCAGCAGCTTCGGGATGAACAATGAGCAGTTCTTC
V gene: TRBV5-6; J gene: TRBJ1-4; D gene: TRBD1; clone size: -; CDR3 protein: CASSLGRGREKLFF; CDR3 DNA: TGTGCCAGCAGCTTGGGCAGGGGGCGCGAAAAACTGTTTTTT
V gene: TRBV19; J gene: TRBJ1-5; D gene: TRBD1; clone size: few; CDR3 protein: CASSIQGASQPQHF; CDR3 DNA: TGTGCCAGTAGTATCCAGGGGGCGTCTCAGCCCCAGCATTTT
V gene: TRBV9; J gene: TRBJ1-2; D gene: -; clone size: -; CDR3 protein: CASSVTGFNYGYTF; CDR3 DNA: TGTGCCAGCAGCGTTACAGGGTTTAACTATGGCTACACCTTC
V gene: TRBV5-1; J gene: TRBJ2-5; D gene: TRBD1; clone size: -; CDR3 protein: CASSERTGQETQYF; CDR3 DNA: TGCGCCAGCAGCGAAAGGACAGGTCAAGAGACCCAGTACTTC
V gene: TRBV7-8; J gene: TRBJ2-5; D gene: TRBD2; clone size: once; CDR3 protein: CASSLGVPSGGETQYF; CDR3 DNA: TGTGCCAGCAGCTTAGGCGTCCCTAGCGGGGGGGAGACCCAGTACTTC
V gene: TRBV10-3; J gene: TRBJ1-1; D gene: TRBD1; clone size: few; CDR3 protein: CAISDSEQGENTEAFF; CDR3 DNA: TGTGCCATCAGTGACTCCGAACAGGGGGAGAACACTGAAGCTTTCTTT
V gene: TRBV27; J gene: TRBJ1-6; D gene: -; clone size: -; CDR3 protein: CASSLEGGDSPLHF; CDR3 DNA: TGTGCCAGCAGTTTAGAAGGGGGAGATTCACCCCTCCACTTT
V gene: TRBV11-2; J gene: TRBJ1-2; D gene: -; clone size: -; CDR3 protein: CASRLRGANGYTF; CDR3 DNA: TGTGCCAGCAGACTTCGGGGGGCGAATGGCTACACCTTC
V gene: TRBV29-1; J gene: TRBJ1-4; D gene: -; clone size: many; CDR3 protein: CSVGAGPTNEKLFF; CDR3 DNA: TGCAGCGTTGGGGCAGGTCCGACTAATGAAAAACTGTTTTTT
V gene: TRBV7-9; J gene: TRBJ1-1; D gene: -; clone size: -; CDR3 protein: CASSFPAFF; CDR3 DNA: TGTGCCAGCAGCTTCCCGGCTTTCTTT
V gene: TRBV6-8; J gene: TRBJ1-2; D gene: -; clone size: -; CDR3 protein: CASSYDSLFNYGYTF; CDR3 DNA: TGTGCCAGCAGTTACGACAGCCTTTTTAACTATGGCTACACCTTC
V gene: TRBV12-3/TRBV12-4; J gene: TRBJ1-5; D gene: -; clone size: -; CDR3 protein: CASSSGQRQPQHF; CDR3 DNA: TGTGCCAGCAGTTCGGGACAACGTCAGCCCCAGCATTTT
V gene: TRBV29-1; J gene: TRBJ1-5; D gene: -; clone size: -; CDR3 protein: CSVELGGNQPQHF; CDR3 DNA: TGCAGCGTTGAGCTAGGGGGTAATCAGCCCCAGCATTTT
V gene: TRBV2; J gene: TRBJ2-7; D gene: TRBD1; clone size: once; CDR3 protein: CASSETGAYEQYF; CDR3 DNA: TGTGCCAGCAGTGAGACAGGGGCCTACGAGCAGTACTTC
V gene: TRBV28; J gene: TRBJ1-1; D gene: -; clone size: -; CDR3 protein: CASSLWWEGAFF; CDR3 DNA: TGTGCCAGCAGTTTATGGTGGGAGGGAGCTTTCTTT
V gene: TRBV29-1; J gene: TRBJ1-1; D gene: -; clone size: -; CDR3 protein: CSVYGNTEAFF; CDR3 DNA: TGCAGCGTTTACGGGAACACTGAAGCTTTCTTT
V gene: TRBV9; J gene: TRBJ1-6; D gene: -; clone size: -; CDR3 protein: CASSARDAPSTALHF; CDR3 DNA: TGTGCCAGCAGCGCGCGGGACGCTCCGTCAACAGCCCTCCACTTT
V gene: TRBV9; J gene: TRBJ2-7; D gene: -; clone size: many; CDR3 protein: CASSVGPEAYEQYF; CDR3 DNA: TGTGCCAGCAGCGTAGGCCCAGAGGCCTACGAGCAGTACTTC
V gene: TRBV5-8; J gene: TRBJ2-3; D gene: TRBD2; clone size: -; CDR3 protein: CASSHGTNSDTQYF; CDR3 DNA: TGTGCCAGCAGCCACGGGACTAATTCAGATACGCAGTATTTT
V gene: TRBV28; J gene: TRBJ1-2; D gene: -; clone size: few; CDR3 protein: CAGGRGYYGYTF; CDR3 DNA: TGTGCCGGGGGGCGGGGGTACTATGGCTACACCTTC
V gene: TRBV10-3; J gene: TRBJ1-1; D gene: -; clone size: once; CDR3 protein: CAISPDSDGTEAFF; CDR3 DNA: TGTGCCATCAGCCCTGACAGTGACGGGACTGAAGCTTTCTTT
V gene: TRBV2; J gene: TRBJ2-5; D gene: TRBD2; clone size: -; CDR3 protein: CASRLAAGETETQYF; CDR3 DNA: TGTGCCAGCAGACTCGCAGCGGGAGAGACAGAGACCCAGTACTTC
V gene: TRBV6-5; J gene: TRBJ1-2; D gene: TRBD1; clone size: -; CDR3 protein: CASSYSRQGENYGYTF; CDR3 DNA: TGTGCCAGCAGTTACTCGAGACAGGGGGAGAACTATGGCTACACCTTC
V gene: TRBV18; J gene: TRBJ1-1; D gene: -; clone size: once; CDR3 protein: CASSPQGEEAFF; CDR3 DNA: TGTGCCAGCTCACCACAGGGGGAGGAAGCTTTCTTT
V gene: TRBV5-8; J gene: TRBJ2-1; D gene: TRBD2; clone size: -; CDR3 protein: CASSLALAGGHEQFF; CDR3 DNA: TGTGCCAGCAGCTTGGCACTAGCGGGGGGACATGAGCAGTTCTTC
V gene: TRBV9; J gene: TRBJ1-3; D gene: -; clone size: -; CDR3 protein: CASSVVGSPSSGNTIYF; CDR3 DNA: TGTGCCAGCAGCGTAGTTGGGAGTCCTAGCTCTGGAAACACCATATATTTT
V gene: TRBV27; J gene: TRBJ1-6; D gene: TRBD1; clone size: -; CDR3 protein: CASSSIQGRNSPLHF; CDR3 DNA: TGTGCCAGCAGTTCTATACAGGGGCGTAATTCACCCCTCCACTTT
V gene: TRBV6-2/TRBV6-3; J gene: TRBJ2-3; D gene: -; clone size: -; CDR3 protein: CASSPFRASTQYF; CDR3 DNA: TGTGCCAGCAGCCCATTTAGAGCGTCCACGCAGTATTTT
V gene: TRBV28; J gene: TRBJ1-4; D gene: TRBD1; clone size: -; CDR3 protein: CASREQGGTNEKLFF; CDR3 DNA: TGTGCCAGCAGAGAACAGGGGGGAACTAATGAAAAACTGTTTTTT
V gene: TRBV29-1; J gene: TRBJ1-2; D gene: -; clone size: -; CDR3 protein: CSVNGIANYGYTF; CDR3 DNA: TGCAGCGTGAACGGGATAGCTAACTATGGCTACACCTTC
V gene: TRBV3-1/TRBV3-2; J gene: TRBJ2-4; D gene: TRBD2; clone size: -; CDR3 protein: CASSHPGLAGGIAKNIQYF; CDR3 DNA: TGTGCCAGCAGCCACCCGGGACTAGCGGGAGGGATAGCCAAAAACATTCAGTACTTC
V gene: TRBV5-1; J gene: TRBJ1-2; D gene: -; clone size: -; CDR3 protein: CASSLLGGRFDGYTF; CDR3 DNA: TGCGCCAGCAGCTTGTTGGGGGGAAGGTTTGATGGCTACACCTTC
V gene: TRBV30; J gene: TRBJ2-2; D gene: -; clone size: -; CDR3 protein: CAWSGNVLGELFF; CDR3 DNA: TGTGCCTGGAGTGGAAATGTACTCGGGGAGCTGTTTTTT
V gene: TRBV6-2/TRBV6-3; J gene: TRBJ1-2; D gene: -; clone size: -; CDR3 protein: CASSQVSGTSYGYTF; CDR3 DNA: TGTGCCAGCAGCCAAGTTTCTGGGACTTCCTATGGCTACACCTTC
V gene: TRBV5-1; J gene: TRBJ1-4; D gene: TRBD1; clone size: -; CDR3 protein: CASSTGQGPTNEKLFF; CDR3 DNA: TGCGCCAGCAGCACAGGACAGGGACCAACTAATGAAAAACTGTTTTTT
V gene: TRBV11-3; J gene: TRBJ2-2; D gene: TRBD1; clone size: few; CDR3 protein: CASSWDRANTGELFF; CDR3 DNA: TGTGCCAGCAGCTGGGACAGGGCGAACACCGGGGAGCTGTTTTTT
V gene: TRBV5-4; J gene: TRBJ1-2; D gene: -; clone size: -; CDR3 protein: CASSPGYTGVGYTF; CDR3 DNA: TGTGCCAGCAGCCCAGGGTATACGGGCGTGGGCTACACCTTC
V gene: TRBV27; J gene: TRBJ1-1; D gene: TRBD1; clone size: -; CDR3 protein: CASWALGQGVVPVAFF; CDR3 DNA: TGTGCCAGCTGGGCGTTGGGACAGGGAGTTGTTCCCGTAGCTTTCTTT
V gene: TRBV29-1; J gene: TRBJ2-2; D gene: -; clone size: -; CDR3 protein: CSVEVGDSANTGELFF; CDR3 DNA: TGCAGCGTTGAGGTCGGAGACAGCGCGAACACCGGGGAGCTGTTTTTT
V gene: TRBV7-9; J gene: TRBJ2-2; D gene: -; clone size: -; CDR3 protein: CASSDHGFGELFF; CDR3 DNA: TGTGCCAGCAGCGATCACGGGTTCGGGGAGCTGTTTTTT
V gene: TRBV6-5; J gene: TRBJ1-5; D gene: -; clone size: once; CDR3 protein: CASSPDSHQPQHF; CDR3 DNA: TGTGCCAGCAGTCCCGACAGCCATCAGCCCCAGCATTTT
V gene: TRBV3-1/TRBV3-2; J gene: TRBJ2-6; D gene: -; clone size: few; CDR3 protein: CASSPTSGANVLTF; CDR3 DNA: TGTGCCAGCAGCCCTACCTCTGGGGCCAACGTCCTGACTTTC
V gene: TRBV30; J gene: TRBJ2-5; D gene: -; clone size: -; CDR3 protein: CASQATVSTYF; CDR3 DNA: TGTGCCTCCCAGGCGACGGTCTCCACCTACTTC
V gene: TRBV3-1/TRBV3-2; J gene: TRBJ1-2; D gene: -; clone size: -; CDR3 protein: CASSQDQNSYYGYTF; CDR3 DNA: TGTGCCAGCAGCCAAGATCAGAACAGCTACTATGGCTACACCTTC